This is a list of T cell receptor beta chains from one sample in a study of monozygotic twins with inflammatory bowel disease. TCRdb re-called the 5' RACE reads and shows each CDR3 protein once, DNA omitted. The table lists nearly 450,000 distinct CDR3 sequences, with 2.4% in the top ten. Sequenced: blood. Every receptor here comes from a human donor with ulcerative colitis or Crohn's disease, or a healthy co-twin of an affected twin (not recorded which). CDR3s include the opening cysteine and the closing phenylalanine or tryptophan.

j_call | v_call | cdr3_aa
TRBJ2-2 | TRBV6-6 | CASSNRGYTGELFF
TRBJ1-2 | TRBV30 | CAWTRPGQGSDYF
TRBJ1-1 | TRBV20-1 | CSAREGTVNTEAFF
TRBJ2-1 | TRBV5-1 | CASSLRVEGVGYNEQFF
TRBJ2-7 | TRBV5-6 | CASSSTGMVYEQYF
TRBJ1-2 | TRBV3-1 | CASSSHDTNYGYTF
TRBJ2-7 | TRBV20-1 | CSAMSTEASYEQYF
TRBJ2-6 | TRBV29-1 | CSVDSDSSGANVLTF
TRBJ1-2 | TRBV25-1 | CASGDSSNYGYTF
TRBJ2-2 | TRBV6-1 | CASIDTNTGELFF
TRBJ2-7 | TRBV9 | CASSVGTGTSPYEQYF
TRBJ2-5 | TRBV9 | CASSSDRDVETQYF
TRBJ2-7 | TRBV27 | CASSGHSTGVYEQYF
TRBJ2-5 | TRBV28 | CASTRPGLAGVQETQYF
TRBJ2-7 | TRBV28 | CASSSPVYSYEQYF
TRBJ2-1 | TRBV6-2/TRBV6-3 | CASSYWDEQFF
TRBJ2-7 | TRBV18 | CASSPATGPYEQYF
TRBJ2-7 | TRBV15 | CATSRDLKGLPIAF
TRBJ2-7 | TRBV20-1 | CSASRQTSYEQYF
TRBJ2-6 | TRBV20-1 | CSARGTGDSGANVLTF
TRBJ1-5 | TRBV4-2 | CASSQGLEQPQHF
TRBJ2-7 | TRBV19 | CACSGGTYEQYF
TRBJ2-7 | TRBV6-1 | CASRDTTSYEQYF
TRBJ2-4 | TRBV3-1 | CASSPTGQGVGIQYF
TRBJ1-5 | TRBV19 | CASSARQGENSNQPQHF
TRBJ2-7 | TRBV7-2 | CASREGMAYEQYF
TRBJ2-1 | TRBV5-1 | CASSLPSGLAGGPGNEQFF
TRBJ2-1 | TRBV5-1 | CASSLGIAGGHEQFF
TRBJ2-3 | TRBV10-2 | CASSAPGLAPGDTQYF
TRBJ2-1 | TRBV30 | CAWDHGGSSYNEQFF
TRBJ2-3 | TRBV7-8 | CASSFGTSGGTDTQYF
TRBJ2-1 | TRBV12-3/TRBV12-4 | CASAEWASKGDEQFF
TRBJ2-3 | TRBV7-2 | CASSTGQVSPQYF
TRBJ2-7 | TRBV20-1 | CSARVGGRGSYEQYF
TRBJ1-1 | TRBV7-2 | CASSQQGVTEAFF
TRBJ2-3 | TRBV19 | CASSMASGADTQYF
TRBJ2-3 | TRBV20-1 | CSAGEDTDTQYF
TRBJ2-2 | TRBV14 | CASSRGHLNTGELFF
TRBJ2-1 | TRBV3-1 | CACQGRSYNEQFF
TRBJ2-3 | TRBV4-1 | CASSQEEGADTQYF
TRBJ1-2 | TRBV7-9 | CASSLGSGTRATYGYTF
TRBJ1-1 | TRBV19 | CASSIRGGTEAFF
TRBJ2-2 | TRBV3-1 | CASSQIAGRNTGELFF
TRBJ2-2 | TRBV20-1 | CSADTRDLGAGELFF
TRBJ2-2 | TRBV7-9 | CASSYGTGGISGELFF
TRBJ1-1 | TRBV5-1 | CASSLSYGYTEAFF
TRBJ2-7 | TRBV28 | CASTTRGVRDSDSYEQYF
TRBJ1-1 | TRBV27 | CASSLGIRTGPAEGTEAFF
TRBJ1-1 | TRBV19 | CASSKRSTGGYTEAFF